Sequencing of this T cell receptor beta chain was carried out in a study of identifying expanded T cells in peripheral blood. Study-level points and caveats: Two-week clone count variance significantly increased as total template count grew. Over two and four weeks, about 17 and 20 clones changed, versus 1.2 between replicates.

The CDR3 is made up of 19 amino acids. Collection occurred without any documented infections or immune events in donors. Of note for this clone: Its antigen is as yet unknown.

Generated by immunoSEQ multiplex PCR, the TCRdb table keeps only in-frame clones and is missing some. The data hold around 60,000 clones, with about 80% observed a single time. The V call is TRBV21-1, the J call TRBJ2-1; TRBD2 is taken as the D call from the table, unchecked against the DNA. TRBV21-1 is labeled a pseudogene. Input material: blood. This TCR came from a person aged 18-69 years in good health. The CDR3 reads CASSKVVSPGTSLRNEQFF. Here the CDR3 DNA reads TGTGCCAGCAGCAAAGTTGTTTCTCCCGGGACTAGCCTACGTAATGAGCAGTTCTTC.